One sample yielded the 13 T cell receptor beta chains listed below, sequenced in a study of T cell responses to AZD1222 COVID-19 vaccine. The table came from immunoSEQ multiplex PCR; TCRdb's copy has only in-frame clones and leaves some out. Found here are about 110,000 clones, roughly 92% of them singletons; the top ten hold less than 2.5%. The material was peripheral blood, obtained 28 days after the second AZD1222 dose. The source is an adult who received the AZD1222 COVID-19 vaccine.

Here the CDR3 DNA reads TGTGCCAGCAGCTTACGGGGGCCGGGCGGACACCCTTACAATGAGCAGTTCTTC. Amino acids: CASSLRGPGGHPYNEQFF. The rearrangement links TRBV5-5 to TRBJ2-1, with D tentatively TRBD1 or TRBD2 (6 bases each). CDR3 length: 18 residues. The V and J ends lost 2 bases and 4 bases respectively, with 22 bases between them. Germline CDR1 is SGHKS and CDR2 is YYEKEE (reference sequence). Combining the CDR3 with reference TRBV5-5 and TRBJ2-1 gives the whole variable domain DAGVTQSPTHLIKTRGQQVTLRCSPISGHKSVSWYQQVLGQGPQFIFQYYEKEERGRGNFPDRFSARQFPNYSSELNVNALLLGDSALYLCASSLRGPGGHPYNEQFFGPGTRLTVL.

The rearrangement uses TRBV27 and TRBJ2-3; the match to TRBD1 covers 8 bases. CDR1 is MNHEY and CDR2 is SMNVEV in the germline V gene (reference sequence). The V segment lost 0 bases and the J segment 4 bases; nucleotides outside the gene matches: 3. This CDR3 has 15 residues. In DNA form, the CDR3 reads TGTGCCAGCAGTTTATCGACAGGGGTCGCAGATACGCAGTATTTT. This codes for CASSLSTGVADTQYF.

The chain combines TRBV18 with TRBJ2-1; 8 bases are shared with TRBD1. After removal of 5 bases from V and 6 bases from J, the junction contained 6 bases not matched to a gene. The CDR3 has 14 amino acids. The germline V gene has CDR1 KGHSH and CDR2 LQKENI. In DNA, the CDR3 is TGTGCCAGCTCAACGCAGACAGGGGTCAATGAGCAGTTCTTC. Translated: CASSTQTGVNEQFF.

V is TRBV11-2 and J is TRBJ1-2; maybe TRBD1 (5 bases). The CDR3 is made up of 13 amino acids. V was shortened by 6 bases and J by 4 bases, with 12 bases between the two germline ends. Germline V CDR1 and CDR2: SGHAT, FQNNGV. In nucleotides, the CDR3 is TGTGCCAGCAGAAGCAGGGAAGGCTATGGCTACACCTTC. Its protein product is CASRSREGYGYTF.

The gene calls are TRBV10-3 and TRBJ1-6; TRBD1 agrees at 9 bases. CDR3 length: 15 residues. Germline V gene sequence: CDR1 ENHRY, CDR2 SYGVKD. The V and J ends lost 4 bases and 9 bases, in that order; junction bases with no gene match: 7. CDR3 in amino acids: CAISGTTGGSSPLHF. DNA for the CDR3: TGTGCCATCAGTGGAACGACAGGGGGGAGTTCACCCCTCCACTTT.

This chain links TRBV7-9 with TRBJ1-5, with a possible D match to TRBD1 (6 bases). The V and J ends lost 5 bases and 5 bases respectively, with 13 bases between them. This CDR3 contains 14 residues. The germline gives CDR1 SEHNR, CDR2 FQNEAQ (reference sequence). The CDR3 DNA reads TGTGCCAGCAGCCCTGTCGCAGGGGATCAGCCCCAGCATTTT. It is translated as CASSPVAGDQPQHF.

V and J are TRBV3-1 (or the pseudogene TRBV3-2) and TRBJ2-3; 7 bases agree with TRBD1. Trimming took 4 bases from V and 8 from J; bases not matched to a gene: 12. Germline loops: CDR1 LGHDT, CDR2 YNNKEL (reference sequence). CDR3 length: 15 residues. The DNA of the CDR3 is TGTGCCAGCAGCCGACGAACAGGGGCCAGAGGTACGCAGTATTTT. It is translated as CASSRRTGARGTQYF.

This chain links TRBV5-6 with TRBJ2-3, with D uncertain. The CDR3 has 12 amino acids. Trimming pared 4 bases from V and 7 bases from J, leaving 10 bases between. The germline gives CDR1 SGHDT, CDR2 YYEEEE. CDR3 amino acids: CASSPGRNTQYF. Written as DNA, the CDR3 is TGTGCCAGCAGCCCCGGACGAAATACGCAGTATTTT.

This chain links TRBV25-1 with TRBJ2-2; D call uncertain. The CDR3 is 14 residues long. Germline lookup yields CDR1 MGHDK and CDR2 SYGVNS. Trimming stripped 7 bases from V and 3 bases from J, with 12 bases between. The CDR3, as DNA: TGTGCCAGCACCCCAGACGGATACACCGGGGAGCTGTTTTTT. Translated: CASTPDGYTGELFF. Full variable domain (missing parts from reference TRBV25-1 and TRBJ2-2): EADIYQTPRYLVIGTGKKITLECSQTMGHDKMYWYQQDPGMELHLIHYSYGVNSTEKGDLSSESTVSRIRTEHFPLTLESARPSHTSQYLCASTPDGYTGELFFGEGSRLTVL.

This clone was observed a single time. The same CDR3 is also encoded by other DNA sequences in this sample. The chain uses TRBV18 and TRBJ2-5; D might be TRBD1 or TRBD2, each matching 5 bases. This CDR3 contains 16 residues. Between the trimmed V and J ends, which lost 1 base and 5 bases, there was a span of 17 bases. The germline V gene encodes CDR1 KGHSH and CDR2 LQKENI. CDR3 region: CASSPRQGASQETQYF. The CDR3 nucleotides are TGTGCCAGCTCACCACGGCAGGGAGCATCACAGGAGACCCAGTACTTC.

V is TRBV19 and J is TRBJ1-5; D is perhaps TRBD1 (5 bases). Germline V gives CDR1 LNHDA, CDR2 SQIVND (reference sequence). The CDR3 runs to 16 residues. The V gene lost 7 bases and the J gene lost 6 bases, with 22 bases spanning the gap. The CDR3 DNA reads TGTGCCAGTAAAGGTTTCGGCAGGGTAGTAAGTCAGCCCCAGCATTTT. Amino acids: CASKGFGRVVSQPQHF.

As DNA, the CDR3 is TGTGCCATCAGGGACCGGGACCCGTCTTATGGCTACACCTTC. Residues: CAIRDRDPSYGYTF. This rearrangement joins TRBV10-3 to TRBJ1-2, with D possibly being TRBD1 (5 bases). V gave up 6 bases and J gave up 5 bases, with 16 bases separating them. Germline V gene sequence: CDR1 ENHRY, CDR2 SYGVKD. The CDR3 has 14 residues.

The rearrangement links TRBV6-5 to TRBJ2-7; no reliable D call. This CDR3 spans 10 amino acids. The germline V gene encodes CDR1 MNHEY and CDR2 SVGAGI. Between the trimmed V and J ends, which lost 9 bases and 5 bases, there was a span of 8 bases. The CDR3 here is CASTSHEQYF. The CDR3 DNA follows: TGTGCCAGTACCAGCCACGAGCAGTACTTC.